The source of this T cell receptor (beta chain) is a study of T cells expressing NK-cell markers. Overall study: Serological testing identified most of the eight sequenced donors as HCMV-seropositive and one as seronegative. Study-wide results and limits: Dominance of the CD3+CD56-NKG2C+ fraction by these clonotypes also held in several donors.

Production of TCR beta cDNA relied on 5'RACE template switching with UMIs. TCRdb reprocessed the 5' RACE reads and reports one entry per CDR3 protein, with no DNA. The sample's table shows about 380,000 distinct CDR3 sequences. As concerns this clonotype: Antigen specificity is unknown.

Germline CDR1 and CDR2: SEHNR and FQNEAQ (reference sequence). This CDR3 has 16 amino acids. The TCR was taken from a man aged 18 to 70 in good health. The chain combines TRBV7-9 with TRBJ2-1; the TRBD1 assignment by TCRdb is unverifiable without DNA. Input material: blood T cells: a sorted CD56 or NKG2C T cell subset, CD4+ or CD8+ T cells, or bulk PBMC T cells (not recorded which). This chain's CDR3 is CASSSSAGQTYNEQFF.